These 21 T cell receptor beta chains originate from one sample sequenced in a study of low-dose radiotherapy and immunotherapy resistance in tumors. Priming of first-strand cDNA relied on TRAV- and TRBV-specific primers (covering alpha and beta chains). The PCR that amplified TCRs ran for approximately 20 cycles, relying on a constant-region primer and a V-primer adapter. MiXCR was run by TCRdb on the reads, yielding one entry per CDR3 protein. This table holds fewer than 50,000 distinct CDR3 sequences, less than 30% found once. Time point given: after trial treatment. This sample's treatment: LDRT plus nivolumab, ipilimumab, low-dose cyclophosphamide and aspirin (RACIN trial). The sequencing used PBMCs, collected after low-dose radiotherapy plus immunotherapy. The source is a male donor with prostate cancer.

As to this clonotype: With a far larger clone one base away, a read error is the likely cause. The V and J genes are TRBV5-3 and TRBJ2-1; D unclear. TRBV5-3 is recorded as an ORF, its role being uncertain. CDR3 length: 14 residues. The CDR3 DNA is TGTGCCAGCAGCTTAAAAGTTTCCTACAGTGAGCAGTTCTTC. Residues: CASSLKVSYSEQFF.

This clonotype was seen repeatedly, ten times or more. The V call is TRBV6-6, the J call TRBJ2-1; no reliable D call. V was shortened by 10 bases and J by 7 bases, with 11 bases between the two germline ends. Germline-derived CDR1 and CDR2 are MNHNY and SVGAGI (reference sequence). This CDR3 is 11 amino acids long. The chain's CDR3 is CAIGVKNEQFF. The CDR3 DNA reads as TGTGCCATTGGTGTTAAGAATGAGCAGTTCTTC.

Of note for this clonotype: This likely reflects a read error, since a far larger clone is one base away. The V and J genes are TRBV11-3 and TRBJ2-3; D may be TRBD2 (6 bases). The CDR3 covers 13 residues. Germline V gene data show CDR1 as SGHNT and CDR2 as YENEEA. In nucleotides, the CDR3 is TGTGCCGGCAGCGAAGGAGGGGTAGATACGCAGTATTTT. Its translation is CAGSEGGVDTQYF.

The gene calls are TRBV2 and TRBJ2-3, with a weak D call TRBD2 (5 bases). The CDR3 runs 15 residues. Germline values: CDR1 SNHLY, CDR2 FYNNEI. V was clipped by 0 bases and J by 1 base, with 8 bases between them. For the CDR3, the DNA is TGTGCCAGCAGTGAAGCCGGGGTAGGCACAGATACGCAGTATTTT. Its protein is CASSEAGVGTDTQYF.

As regards this clonotype: A read error is the likely source, as a far larger clone sits one nucleotide away. CDR3 sequence: CASSYARGYEQFF. CDR3 in DNA: TGTGCCAGCAGTTACGCTAGGGGGTACGAGCAGTTCTTC. J is TRBJ2-1 and V is TRBV6-5, with TRBD1 as a possible D gene (6 bases). The ends were cut back, 2 bases at V and 10 bases at J, with 12 bases in the middle. Germline CDR1 MNHEY, CDR2 SVGAGI. The CDR3 runs 13 residues.

Judged by abundance, this clonotype is medium-sized. The rearrangement links TRBV28 to TRBJ1-6, with D possibly matching TRBD1 (5 bases). Trimming removed 0 bases from V and 5 bases from J, with 8 bases in between. This CDR3 has 15 residues. Germline CDR1 and CDR2: MDHEN and SYDVKM. The CDR3 loop reads CASSLWGPDNSPLHF. The CDR3 nucleotides read TGTGCCAGCAGTTTATGGGGGCCCGATAATTCACCCCTCCACTTT. Drawing the rest from reference TRBV28 and TRBJ1-6, the complete variable domain is DVKVTQSSRYLVKRTGEKVFLECVQDMDHENMFWYRQDPGLGLRLIYFSYDVKMKEKGDIPEGYSVSREKKERFSLILESASTNQTSMYLCASSLWGPDNSPLHFGNGTRLTVT.

The chain has TRBV6-6 and TRBJ2-1; D is possibly TRBD2 (5 bases). In germline, CDR1 is MNHNY, CDR2 SVGAGI (reference sequence). V was shortened by 1 base and J by 4 bases, with 17 bases between the two germline ends. This CDR3 has 17 residues. This CDR3 is CASSYWGLKGVYNEQFF. CDR3 coding DNA: TGTGCCAGCAGTTACTGGGGTCTTAAGGGAGTGTACAATGAGCAGTTCTTC.

This clonotype was observed many times. The V call is TRBV12-3 or TRBV12-4, the J call TRBJ2-7; D call uncertain. With 3 bases removed from V and 0 bases from J, the gap between germline ends came to 9 bases. The CDR3 is made up of 14 amino acids. The CDR3 DNA follows: TGTGCCAGCAGTTTTCGGTTCGACTCCTACGAGCAGTACTTC. Translated, it gives CASSFRFDSYEQYF.

For this clonotype: A far larger clone differs by one base, so this is likely a read error. The chain recombines TRBV6-5 with TRBJ1-2; D is ambiguous. Deletions cut 5 bases from V and 4 bases from J, with 14 bases between. This CDR3 spans 14 amino acids. The germline V gene has CDR1 MNHEY and CDR2 SVGAGI. The CDR3 loop is CASSDPSEAYGYTF. The CDR3 nucleotides are TGTGCCAGCAGTGATCCGTCCGAGGCCTATGGCTACACCTTC.

This clonotype was seen ten or more times. The J gene is TRBJ2-7, the V gene TRBV13, with a weak D call TRBD2 (5 bases). CDR1 is PRHDT, CDR2 FYEKMQ, per germline (reference sequence). The V gene lost 1 base and the J gene lost 6 bases, with 10 bases spanning the gap. This CDR3 is built from 13 residues. CDR3 amino acids: CASSLESRGEQYF. CDR3 DNA: TGTGCCAGCAGCTTAGAATCTCGGGGCGAGCAGTACTTC.

On this clonotype itself: It is unclear where the CDR3 begins or ends on the DNA, so no DNA is shown, and the CDR3 is as TCRdb lists it. The V and J genes are TRBV12-3 or TRBV12-4 and TRBJ2-2; the D segment call TRBD2 is taken from the table without a DNA check. The CDR3 is 17 residues long, counting both termini. The CDR3 loop reads CASSSPTGGTTGELFFF.

This clonotype was observed many times. This chain connects TRBV28 to TRBJ2-3, with D maybe TRBD1 (5 bases). V lost 6 bases to trimming and J lost 11 bases, with 15 bases between them. CDR1 is MDHEN and CDR2 is SYDVKM in the germline V gene. The CDR3 sequence is 12 residues long. CDR3: CASRSSLGEQYF. Here the CDR3 DNA reads TGTGCCAGCAGATCCAGCCTAGGGGAGCAGTATTTT.

This sequence joins TRBV7-2 and TRBJ1-3; D call uncertain. Germline V gene sequence: CDR1 SGHTA, CDR2 FQGNSA. The CDR3 sequence is 13 residues long. The V end was cut by 2 bases, the J end by 4 bases, with 6 bases between. The CDR3 bases are TGTGCCAGCAGCTTATGGGGAGGAAACACCATATATTTT. This encodes CASSLWGGNTIYF.

This clonotype was recorded many times. The chain couples TRBV20-1 to TRBJ2-3, with D perhaps TRBD1 or TRBD2 (10 bases each). The CDR3 is 17 residues long. The V gene's germline CDR1 is DFQATT and CDR2 SNEGSKA (reference sequence). V was cut by 1 base and J by 6 bases, with 23 bases left in between. The CDR3 bases are TGCAGTGCTAGAGGACAGGGGGCTAGCGGGGGTATGGATACGCAGTATTTT. Amino acid sequence: CSARGQGASGGMDTQYF.

This clonotype was detected many times. J is TRBJ2-5 and V is TRBV18; no definite D call. Trimming took off 2 bases at V and 0 bases at J, with 7 bases between the two ends. Germline V lookup: CDR1 KGHSH, CDR2 LQKENI. This CDR3 comprises 14 residues. The CDR3 reads CASSPGRDQETQYF. The CDR3 DNA is TGTGCCAGCTCACCAGGACGGGACCAAGAGACCCAGTACTTC.

V is TRBV13 and J is TRBJ2-7; D call uncertain. The CDR3 has 12 amino acids. Deletions cut 2 bases from V and 0 bases from J, with 2 bases between. Germline V gene data show CDR1 as PRHDT and CDR2 as FYEKMQ (reference sequence). CDR3 bases: TGTGCCAGCAGCTTAAACTCCTACGAGCAGTACTTC. It yields the protein CASSLNSYEQYF.

By share, this clonotype counts as medium-sized. The chain is built from TRBV5-5 and TRBJ1-1, with D tentatively TRBD1 (6 bases). Germline CDR1 is SGHKS and CDR2 is YYEKEE (reference sequence). Trimming removed 4 bases at V and 1 base at J, with 17 bases between. CDR3 size: 16 residues. CDR3 DNA: TGTGCCAGCAGCCCAGGGTACGGGGGCGGGAACACTGAAGCTTTCTTT. This encodes CASSPGYGGGNTEAFF.

This clonotype was counted ten times or more. The chain's CDR3 is CASRDRGQNIQYF. CDR3 DNA: TGTGCCAGCCGAGACAGGGGGCAAAACATTCAGTACTTC. The rearrangement joins TRBV5-4 to TRBJ2-4; 10 positions agree with TRBD1. After removal of 7 bases from V and 5 bases from J, the junction contained 3 bases not matched to a gene. The CDR3 has 13 residues. Germline V gene data show CDR1 as SGHNT and CDR2 as YYREEE (reference sequence).

The table lists this clonotype with many counts. The gene calls are TRBV6-4 and TRBJ2-3; perhaps TRBD2 as D (6 bases). Germline CDR1 MRHNA, CDR2 SNTAGT. V lost 8 bases and J lost 1, with 16 bases in between. The CDR3 loop spans 15 amino acids. CDR3 sequence: CASRSGLGGTDTQYF. The CDR3 DNA reads TGTGCCAGCCGCAGCGGGCTGGGGGGCACAGATACGCAGTATTTT.

This clonotype appeared many times. The chain is built from TRBV12-3 or TRBV12-4 and TRBJ2-1; D is possibly TRBD1 or TRBD2 (5 bases each). Trimming cost V 8 bases and J 0 bases, with 17 bases left between them. CDR3 size: 16 residues. Here the CDR3 reads CASGAARLSSYNEQFF. As DNA, the CDR3 is TGTGCCAGCGGGGCAGCCCGACTAAGCTCCTACAATGAGCAGTTCTTC.

This clonotype has ten or more counts. This chain connects TRBV5-1 to TRBJ2-1; the match to TRBD2 covers 9 bases. The CDR3 has 16 residues. The V and J ends lost 0 bases and 5 bases, in that order; junction bases with no gene match: 6. Germline CDR1 is SGHRS and CDR2 is YFSETQ. For the CDR3, the DNA is TGCGCCAGCAGCTTGGCTCCCCTAGCGGGGAACAATGAGCAGTTCTTC. Translated: CASSLAPLAGNNEQFF.